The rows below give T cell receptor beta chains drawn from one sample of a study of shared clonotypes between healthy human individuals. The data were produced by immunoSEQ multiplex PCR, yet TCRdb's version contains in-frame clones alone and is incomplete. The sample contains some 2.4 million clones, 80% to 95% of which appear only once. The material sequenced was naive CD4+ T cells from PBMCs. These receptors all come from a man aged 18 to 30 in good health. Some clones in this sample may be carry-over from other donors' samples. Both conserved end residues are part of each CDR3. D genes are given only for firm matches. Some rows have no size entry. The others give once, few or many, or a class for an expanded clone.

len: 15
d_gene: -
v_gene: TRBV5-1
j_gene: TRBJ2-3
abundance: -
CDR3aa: CASRGVGVATDTQYF
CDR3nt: TGCGCCAGCAGAGGCGTCGGGGTCGCCACAGATACGCAGTATTTT

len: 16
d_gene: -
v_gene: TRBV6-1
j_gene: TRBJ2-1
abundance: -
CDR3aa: CASSVVWEATYNEQFF
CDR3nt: TGTGCCAGCAGTGTTGTGTGGGAGGCAACCTACAATGAGCAGTTCTTC

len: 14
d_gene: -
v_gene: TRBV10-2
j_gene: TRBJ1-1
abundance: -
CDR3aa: CASSYNPGGTEAFF
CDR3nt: TGCGCCAGCAGCTACAACCCGGGGGGTACTGAAGCTTTCTTT

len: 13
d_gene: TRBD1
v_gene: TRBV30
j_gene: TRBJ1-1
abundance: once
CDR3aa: CACNRGMNTEAFF
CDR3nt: TGTGCCTGCAACAGGGGGATGAACACTGAAGCTTTCTTT

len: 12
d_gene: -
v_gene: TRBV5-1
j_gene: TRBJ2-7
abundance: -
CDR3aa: CASSLSGDEQYF
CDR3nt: TGCGCCAGCAGCCTCTCAGGGGACGAGCAGTACTTC

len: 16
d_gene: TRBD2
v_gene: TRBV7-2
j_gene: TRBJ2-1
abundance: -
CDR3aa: CASKALAGASYNEQFF
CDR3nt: TGTGCCAGCAAGGCACTAGCGGGAGCGTCCTACAATGAGCAGTTCTTC

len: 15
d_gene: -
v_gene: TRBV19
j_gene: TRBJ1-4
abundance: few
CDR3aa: CASSQRGGLREKLFF
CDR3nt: TGTGCCAGTAGCCAACGGGGGGGGCTTCGGGAAAAACTGTTTTTT

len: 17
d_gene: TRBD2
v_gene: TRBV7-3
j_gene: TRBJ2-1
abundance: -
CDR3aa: CASSSIGLAGRKNEQFF
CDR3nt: TGTGCCAGCAGCTCCATCGGACTAGCGGGGAGGAAGAATGAGCAGTTCTTC

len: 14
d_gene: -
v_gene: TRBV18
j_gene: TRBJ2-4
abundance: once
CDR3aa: CASSSFSAKNIQYF
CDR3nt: TGTGCCAGCTCATCATTCTCAGCAAAAAACATTCAGTACTTC

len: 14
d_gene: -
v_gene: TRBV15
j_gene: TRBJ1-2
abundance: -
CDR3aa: CATSREFGPYGYTF
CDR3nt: TGTGCCACCAGCAGAGAATTCGGCCCCTATGGCTACACCTTC

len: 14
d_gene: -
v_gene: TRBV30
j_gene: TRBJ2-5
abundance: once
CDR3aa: CAWSPGSWQETQYF
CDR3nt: TGTGCCTGGAGTCCGGGGAGTTGGCAAGAGACCCAGTACTTC

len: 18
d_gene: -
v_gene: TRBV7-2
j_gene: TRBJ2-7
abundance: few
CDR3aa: CASSLRGRYERGHYEQYF
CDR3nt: TGTGCCAGCAGCTTACGAGGGCGGTACGAGCGGGGACACTACGAGCAGTACTTC

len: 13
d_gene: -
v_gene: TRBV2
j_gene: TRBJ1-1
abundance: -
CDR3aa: CASSEGVNTEAFF
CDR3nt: TGTGCCAGCAGTGAAGGGGTGAACACTGAAGCTTTCTTT

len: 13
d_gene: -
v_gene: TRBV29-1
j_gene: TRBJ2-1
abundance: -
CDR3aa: CSVGKPLNNEQFF
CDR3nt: TGCAGCGTGGGGAAACCGCTAAACAATGAGCAGTTCTTC

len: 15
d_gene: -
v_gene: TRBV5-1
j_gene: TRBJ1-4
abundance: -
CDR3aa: CASSRGDATNEKLFF
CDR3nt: TGCGCCAGCAGCCGGGGGGATGCAACTAATGAAAAACTGTTTTTT

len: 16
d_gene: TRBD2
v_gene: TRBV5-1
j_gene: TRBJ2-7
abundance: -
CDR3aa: CASSFLAGGPLSEQYF
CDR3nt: TGCGCCAGCAGCTTCCTAGCGGGAGGGCCTCTCTCCGAGCAGTACTTC

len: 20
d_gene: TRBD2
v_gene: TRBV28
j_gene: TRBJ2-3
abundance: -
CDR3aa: CASSPPGLAGGGLSTDTQYF
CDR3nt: TGTGCCAGCAGCCCGCCCGGGCTAGCGGGAGGGGGACTCAGCACAGATACGCAGTATTTT

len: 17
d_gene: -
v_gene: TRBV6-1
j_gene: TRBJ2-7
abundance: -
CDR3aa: CASSEEGRRAGEDEQYF
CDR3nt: TGTGCCAGCAGTGAAGAGGGTAGGCGGGCAGGCGAGGACGAGCAGTACTTC

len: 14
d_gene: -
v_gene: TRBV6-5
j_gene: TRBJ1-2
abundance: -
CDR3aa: CASTPGGILGGYTF
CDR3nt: TGTGCCAGCACCCCGGGGGGAATTCTTGGTGGCTACACCTTC

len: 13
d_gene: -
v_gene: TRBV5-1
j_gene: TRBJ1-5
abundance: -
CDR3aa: CASSLETDQPQHF
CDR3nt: TGCGCCAGCAGCTTGGAAACCGATCAGCCCCAGCATTTT

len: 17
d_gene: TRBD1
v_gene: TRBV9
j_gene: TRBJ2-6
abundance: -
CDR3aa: CASSAGTGGPGANVLTF
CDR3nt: TGTGCCAGCAGCGCAGGGACAGGGGGCCCTGGGGCCAACGTCCTGACTTTC

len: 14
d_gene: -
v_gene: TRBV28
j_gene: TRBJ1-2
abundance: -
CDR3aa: CASRGSGSLYGYTF
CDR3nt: TGTGCCAGCAGGGGCTCAGGGAGTTTATACGGCTACACCTTC

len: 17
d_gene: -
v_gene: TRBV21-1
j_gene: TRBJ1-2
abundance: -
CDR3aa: CASSKASGTLSPYGYTF
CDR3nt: TGTGCCAGCAGCAAAGCATCCGGGACACTTTCTCCCTATGGCTACACCTTC

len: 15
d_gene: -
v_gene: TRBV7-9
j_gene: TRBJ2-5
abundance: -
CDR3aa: CASSLEGHPQETQYF
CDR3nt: TGTGCCAGCAGCTTGGAAGGACACCCCCAAGAGACCCAGTACTTC

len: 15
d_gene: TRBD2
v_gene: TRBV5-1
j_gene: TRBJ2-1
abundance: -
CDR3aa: CASTLAGSSYNEQFF
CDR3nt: TGCGCCAGCACCCTAGCGGGATCCTCCTACAATGAGCAGTTCTTC

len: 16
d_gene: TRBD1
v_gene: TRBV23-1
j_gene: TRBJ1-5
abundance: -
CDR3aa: CASSQYDRAVNQPQHF
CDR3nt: TGCGCCAGCAGTCAATACGACAGGGCCGTTAATCAGCCCCAGCATTTT

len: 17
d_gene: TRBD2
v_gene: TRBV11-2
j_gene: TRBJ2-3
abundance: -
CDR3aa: CASSHISGTSETDTQYF
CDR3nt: TGTGCCAGCAGCCACATATCCGGGACTAGCGAGACAGATACGCAGTATTTT

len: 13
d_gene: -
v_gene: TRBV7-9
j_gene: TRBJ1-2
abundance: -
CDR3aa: CASSLGGYYGYTF
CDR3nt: TGTGCCAGCAGCTTGGGGGGTTACTATGGCTACACCTTC

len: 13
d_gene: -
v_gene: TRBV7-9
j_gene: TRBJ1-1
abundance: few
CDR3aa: CASSLDRETEAFF
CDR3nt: TGTGCCAGCAGCTTAGACAGGGAGACTGAAGCTTTCTTT

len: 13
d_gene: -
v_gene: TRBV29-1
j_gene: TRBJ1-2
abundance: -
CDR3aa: CSVDGERSYGYTF
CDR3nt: TGCAGCGTTGATGGGGAACGGAGCTATGGCTACACCTTC

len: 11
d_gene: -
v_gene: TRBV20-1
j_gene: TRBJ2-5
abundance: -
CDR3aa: CSVRREETQYF
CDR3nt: TGCAGTGTAAGACGGGAAGAGACCCAGTACTTC

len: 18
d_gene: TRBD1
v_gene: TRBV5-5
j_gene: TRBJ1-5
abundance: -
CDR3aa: CASSLDRGPSGSNQPQHF
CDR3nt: TGTGCCAGCAGTCTAGACAGGGGACCCTCGGGAAGCAATCAGCCCCAGCATTTT

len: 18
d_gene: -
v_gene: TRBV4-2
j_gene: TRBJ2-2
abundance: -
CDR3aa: CASSRLRAGTEGTGELFF
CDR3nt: TGTGCCAGCAGCCGCCTAAGGGCCGGGACGGAGGGGACCGGGGAGCTGTTTTTT

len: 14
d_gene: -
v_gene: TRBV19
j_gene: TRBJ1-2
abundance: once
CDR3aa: CASSMRQGNYGYTF
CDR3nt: TGTGCCAGTAGTATGAGGCAGGGGAACTATGGCTACACCTTC

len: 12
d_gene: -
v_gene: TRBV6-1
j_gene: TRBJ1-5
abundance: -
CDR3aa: CASSPRNPPQHF
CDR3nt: TGTGCCAGCAGCCCACGGAACCCGCCCCAGCATTTT

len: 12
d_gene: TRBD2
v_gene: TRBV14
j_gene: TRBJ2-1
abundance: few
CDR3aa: CASRAGGDEQFF
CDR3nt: TGTGCCAGCAGGGCGGGAGGCGATGAGCAGTTCTTC

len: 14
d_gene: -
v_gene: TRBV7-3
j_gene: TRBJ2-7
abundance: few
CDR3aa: CASSPRGGVYEQYF
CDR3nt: TGTGCCAGCAGCCCCCGCGGAGGCGTGTACGAGCAGTACTTC

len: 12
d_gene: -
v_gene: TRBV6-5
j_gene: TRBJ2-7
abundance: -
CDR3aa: CASSPGTHEQYF
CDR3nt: TGTGCCAGCAGTCCGGGGACCCACGAGCAGTACTTC

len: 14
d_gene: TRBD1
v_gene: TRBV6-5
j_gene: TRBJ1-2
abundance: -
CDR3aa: CASSYSGTAYGYTF
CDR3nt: TGTGCCAGCAGTTACTCCGGGACAGCTTATGGCTACACCTTC

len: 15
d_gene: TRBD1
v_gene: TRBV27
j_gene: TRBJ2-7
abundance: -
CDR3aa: CASSLSRDRSYEQYF
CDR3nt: TGTGCCAGCAGTTTATCTAGGGACAGGTCCTACGAGCAGTACTTC

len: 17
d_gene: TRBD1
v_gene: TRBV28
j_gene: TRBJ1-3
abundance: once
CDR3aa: CASSSPGQGSPGNTIYF
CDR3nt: TGTGCCAGCAGTTCACCGGGACAGGGGTCTCCTGGAAACACCATATATTTT